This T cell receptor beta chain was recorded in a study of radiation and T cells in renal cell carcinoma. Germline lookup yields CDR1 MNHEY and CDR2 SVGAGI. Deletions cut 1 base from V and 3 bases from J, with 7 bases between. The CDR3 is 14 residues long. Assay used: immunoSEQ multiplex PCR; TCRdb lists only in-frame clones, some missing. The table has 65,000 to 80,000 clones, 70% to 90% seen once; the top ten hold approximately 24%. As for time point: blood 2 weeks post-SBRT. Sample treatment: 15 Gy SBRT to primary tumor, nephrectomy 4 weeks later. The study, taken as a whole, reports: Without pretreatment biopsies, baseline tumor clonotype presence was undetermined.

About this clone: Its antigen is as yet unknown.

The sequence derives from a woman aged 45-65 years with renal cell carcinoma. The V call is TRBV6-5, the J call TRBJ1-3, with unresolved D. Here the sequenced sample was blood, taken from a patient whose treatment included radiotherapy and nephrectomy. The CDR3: CASSYWGVGNTIYF. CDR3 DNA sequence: TGTGCCAGCAGTTACTGGGGAGTTGGAAACACCATATATTTT.